Shown below are 5 T cell receptor beta chains from a single sample sequenced in a study of blood T cell repertoires in COVID-19. Libraries were prepared by immunoSEQ multiplex PCR; TCRdb keeps only in-frame clonotypes and omits some of them. Here the sample spans 300,000 to 450,000 clones, around nine tenths being singletons. Material: PBMCs or T cells enriched from blood (not recorded which). The receptor source for this set is a woman younger than 30 who had recovered from COVID-19.

The chain couples TRBV28 to TRBJ1-4; D uncertain. V was cut by 1 base and J by 4 bases, with 7 bases left in between. Germline values: CDR1 MDHEN, CDR2 SYDVKM. The CDR3 is 14 amino acids. The CDR3 coding sequence is TGTGCCAGCAGTTTATATGGAGATAATGAAAAACTGTTTTTT. Translation: CASSLYGDNEKLFF.

The V gene is TRBV15, the J gene TRBJ1-1; 8 bases map to TRBD1. After removal of 5 bases from V and 7 bases from J, the junction contained 9 bases not matched to a gene. CDR1 and CDR2 from the germline V gene are LNHNV and YYDKDF (reference sequence). The CDR3 extends over 14 amino acids. DNA for the CDR3: TGTGCCACCAGCGACGATCGGGGACAGGATGAAGCTTTCTTT. Translation: CATSDDRGQDEAFF.

V usage is TRBV2 and J usage is TRBJ1-2; TRBD1 might be the D (6 bases). CDR1 and CDR2 (germline): SNHLY, FYNNEI. V lost 7 bases, J lost 2 bases, and 11 bases lay in between. This CDR3 has 13 residues. CDR3 sequence (DNA): TGTGCCAGCACCAGGGGTTTGAACTATGGCTACACCTTC. Translated, it gives CASTRGLNYGYTF.

The V gene is TRBV27, the J gene TRBJ2-7; 12 bases are shared with TRBD2. V was pared by 8 bases and J by 2 bases, with 10 bases of the junction left unmatched. CDR1 MNHEY and CDR2 SMNVEV come from the germline V gene (reference sequence). The CDR3 loop spans 16 amino acids. The CDR3 coding sequence is TGTGCCAGCGGGTTGCGGACTAGCGGGGCCACCTACGAGCAGTACTTC. Translating it yields CASGLRTSGATYEQYF.

The rearrangement uses TRBV11-2 and TRBJ2-2; D may be TRBD1 (6 bases). The CDR3 consists of 17 residues. The V and J ends lost 1 base and 4 bases respectively, with 16 bases between them. Per germline, CDR1 SGHAT and CDR2 FQNNGV. Here the CDR3 reads CASSLGGRGPRTGELFF. In DNA form, the CDR3 reads TGTGCCAGCAGCTTAGGAGGCAGGGGTCCACGCACCGGGGAGCTGTTTTTT.